This is a list of T cell receptor beta chains from one sample in a study of blood T cell repertoires in COVID-19. TCRdb's table, derived via immunoSEQ multiplex PCR, lists solely in-frame clones and lacks some. The sample consists of around 290,000 clones, 75% to 90% of them appearing once. Material: peripheral blood. Source of these receptors: an older woman with COVID-19, enrolled during active disease. CDR3s include the opening cysteine and the closing phenylalanine or tryptophan. D genes are given only for firm matches. Clone size is given for some rows only: seen once, a few or many times, or a class if the clone is expanded.

abundance: NA
v_gene: TRBV19
d_gene: TRBD2
j_gene: TRBJ2-7
CDR3aa: CASDGGGYEQYF
CDR3nt: TGTGCCAGTGACGGCGGGGGGTACGAGCAGTACTTC

abundance: NA
v_gene: TRBV5-5
d_gene: NA
j_gene: TRBJ1-2
CDR3aa: CASSLGSGYGYTF
CDR3nt: TGTGCCAGCAGCCTGGGTTCGGGCTATGGCTACACCTTC

abundance: few
v_gene: TRBV6-2/TRBV6-3
d_gene: TRBD1
j_gene: TRBJ1-2
CDR3aa: CASTPRQGPFYGYTF
CDR3nt: TGTGCCAGCACCCCCCGACAGGGTCCCTTCTATGGCTACACCTTC

abundance: NA
v_gene: TRBV21-1
d_gene: NA
j_gene: TRBJ2-3
CDR3aa: CASSDRDTQYF
CDR3nt: TGTGCCAGCAGCGATAGAGATACGCAGTATTTT

abundance: NA
v_gene: TRBV24-1
d_gene: TRBD1
j_gene: TRBJ2-1
CDR3aa: CATSDNRDRGNEQFF
CDR3nt: TGTGCCACCAGTGATAACCGGGACAGGGGGAATGAGCAGTTCTTC

abundance: NA
v_gene: TRBV28
d_gene: NA
j_gene: TRBJ1-5
CDR3aa: CASSRPDRVHQPQHF
CDR3nt: TGTGCCAGCAGCCGTCCTGACAGAGTCCATCAGCCCCAGCATTTT

abundance: NA
v_gene: TRBV9
d_gene: TRBD2
j_gene: TRBJ2-2
CDR3aa: CASSDWTSGGSGELFF
CDR3nt: TGTGCCAGCAGCGATTGGACTAGCGGGGGGAGCGGGGAGCTGTTTTTT

abundance: NA
v_gene: TRBV5-4
d_gene: TRBD1
j_gene: TRBJ1-1
CDR3aa: CASSLGKGAPEAFF
CDR3nt: TGTGCCAGCAGCTTAGGTAAGGGGGCCCCTGAAGCTTTCTTT

abundance: NA
v_gene: TRBV9
d_gene: NA
j_gene: TRBJ2-5
CDR3aa: CASSAEDREGETQYF
CDR3nt: TGTGCCAGCAGCGCTGAGGACAGGGAGGGAGAGACCCAGTACTTC

abundance: NA
v_gene: TRBV2
d_gene: TRBD2
j_gene: TRBJ2-3
CDR3aa: CAGTGGARDTQYF
CDR3nt: TGTGCTGGTACCGGGGGGGCCCGAGATACGCAGTATTTT

abundance: NA
v_gene: TRBV2
d_gene: TRBD2
j_gene: TRBJ2-7
CDR3aa: CASREGYASGEQYF
CDR3nt: TGTGCCAGCAGGGAAGGGTACGCTAGCGGAGAGCAGTACTTC

abundance: NA
v_gene: TRBV12-5
d_gene: NA
j_gene: TRBJ1-5
CDR3aa: CASGSLTGSSNQPQHF
CDR3nt: TGTGCTAGTGGTTCTCTGACAGGCTCGAGCAATCAGCCCCAGCATTTT

abundance: NA
v_gene: TRBV9
d_gene: TRBD2
j_gene: TRBJ2-7
CDR3aa: CASSTKSGAYEQYF
CDR3nt: TGTGCCAGCAGCACCAAAAGCGGGGCTTACGAGCAGTACTTC

abundance: NA
v_gene: TRBV28
d_gene: NA
j_gene: TRBJ1-6
CDR3aa: CASSLGRVNSPLHF
CDR3nt: TGTGCCAGCAGTTTAGGCAGGGTGAATTCACCCCTCCACTTT

abundance: once
v_gene: TRBV4-1
d_gene: NA
j_gene: TRBJ2-7
CDR3aa: CASSPSERGSGYEQYF
CDR3nt: TGCGCCAGCAGCCCCTCGGAGCGAGGGAGTGGGTACGAGCAGTACTTC

abundance: NA
v_gene: TRBV20-1
d_gene: TRBD2
j_gene: TRBJ2-3
CDR3aa: CSASGGGGTDTQYF
CDR3nt: TGCAGTGCTAGTGGGGGGGGTGGCACAGATACGCAGTATTTT

abundance: NA
v_gene: TRBV5-1
d_gene: NA
j_gene: TRBJ1-3
CDR3aa: CASSSAGGAGNTIYF
CDR3nt: TGCGCCAGCAGCTCGGCGGGGGGAGCCGGAAACACCATATATTTT

abundance: NA
v_gene: TRBV11-2
d_gene: TRBD1
j_gene: TRBJ1-2
CDR3aa: CASSLSGDRDNYGYTF
CDR3nt: TGTGCCAGCAGCTTATCGGGGGACAGGGATAACTATGGCTACACCTTC

abundance: NA
v_gene: TRBV5-1
d_gene: TRBD1
j_gene: TRBJ2-5
CDR3aa: CASSPTSGTGGRETQYF
CDR3nt: TGCGCCAGCAGCCCGACCAGCGGGACAGGGGGCCGAGAGACCCAGTACTTC

abundance: NA
v_gene: TRBV30
d_gene: TRBD1
j_gene: TRBJ1-1
CDR3aa: CAWSTTGGTEAFF
CDR3nt: TGTGCCTGGAGTACCACAGGGGGCACTGAAGCTTTCTTT

abundance: NA
v_gene: TRBV29-1
d_gene: TRBD2
j_gene: TRBJ2-1
CDR3aa: CSVGRGAGASYNEQFF
CDR3nt: TGCAGCGTTGGACGCGGGGCGGGAGCCTCCTACAATGAGCAGTTCTTC

abundance: NA
v_gene: TRBV27
d_gene: TRBD2
j_gene: TRBJ2-5
CDR3aa: CASSLTSGEGETQYF
CDR3nt: TGTGCCAGCAGCCTGACTAGCGGGGAGGGGGAGACCCAGTACTTC

abundance: NA
v_gene: TRBV7-2
d_gene: NA
j_gene: TRBJ2-1
CDR3aa: CASSLEGGSYNEQFF
CDR3nt: TGTGCCAGCAGCTTAGAGGGGGGGTCCTACAATGAGCAGTTCTTC

abundance: NA
v_gene: TRBV10-1
d_gene: NA
j_gene: TRBJ1-6
CDR3aa: CASSEREGRSYNSPLHF
CDR3nt: TGCGCCAGCAGTGAGAGGGAGGGGCGCTCCTATAATTCACCCCTCCACTTT

abundance: once
v_gene: TRBV15
d_gene: NA
j_gene: TRBJ1-6
CDR3aa: CATSRDRGGEPSPLHF
CDR3nt: TGTGCCACCAGCAGAGATAGGGGGGGAGAGCCTTCACCCCTCCACTTT

abundance: few
v_gene: TRBV28
d_gene: NA
j_gene: TRBJ2-7
CDR3aa: CASSLRESTEQYF
CDR3nt: TGTGCCAGCAGTTTACGGGAGTCCACCGAGCAGTACTTC

abundance: NA
v_gene: TRBV7-9
d_gene: NA
j_gene: TRBJ1-4
CDR3aa: CASSLGQNLPYEKLFF
CDR3nt: TGTGCCAGCAGCTTAGGACAGAACCTTCCCTATGAAAAACTGTTTTTT

abundance: NA
v_gene: TRBV27
d_gene: TRBD2
j_gene: TRBJ2-3
CDR3aa: CASGPSLAGGLDTQYF
CDR3nt: TGTGCCAGCGGACCCTCTCTAGCGGGGGGTTTAGATACGCAGTATTTT

abundance: NA
v_gene: TRBV28
d_gene: NA
j_gene: TRBJ1-1
CDR3aa: CASSSGRENTEAFF
CDR3nt: TGTGCCAGCAGTTCCGGCAGGGAGAACACTGAAGCTTTCTTT

abundance: NA
v_gene: TRBV19
d_gene: TRBD1
j_gene: TRBJ1-6
CDR3aa: CASMRGQTEGSPLHF
CDR3nt: TGTGCCAGTATGAGGGGACAGACGGAAGGGTCACCCCTCCACTTT

abundance: few
v_gene: TRBV19
d_gene: TRBD1
j_gene: TRBJ1-2
CDR3aa: CASSPGTGYGYTF
CDR3nt: TGTGCCAGTAGTCCCGGGACAGGGTATGGCTACACCTTC

abundance: once
v_gene: TRBV5-4
d_gene: TRBD1
j_gene: TRBJ2-7
CDR3aa: CASSLGGTGGAEQYF
CDR3nt: TGTGCCAGCAGCTTGGGGGGGACAGGGGGCGCCGAGCAGTACTTC

abundance: NA
v_gene: TRBV19
d_gene: TRBD2
j_gene: TRBJ2-3
CDR3aa: CASRGLAGTDTQYF
CDR3nt: TGTGCCAGTAGGGGACTAGCTGGCACAGATACGCAGTATTTT

abundance: few
v_gene: TRBV5-4
d_gene: NA
j_gene: TRBJ1-2
CDR3aa: CASSYGLGGPDGYTF
CDR3nt: TGTGCCAGCAGCTATGGACTCGGAGGTCCAGACGGCTACACCTTC

abundance: few
v_gene: TRBV4-2
d_gene: NA
j_gene: TRBJ1-2
CDR3aa: CASSQDLHTGYGYTF
CDR3nt: TGTGCCAGCAGCCAAGATCTTCATACCGGGTATGGCTACACCTTC

abundance: NA
v_gene: TRBV5-8
d_gene: NA
j_gene: TRBJ2-7
CDR3aa: CASSLVLGVAGLREQYF
CDR3nt: TGTGCCAGCAGCCTGGTTCTGGGTGTGGCAGGTTTACGTGAGCAGTACTTC

abundance: NA
v_gene: TRBV27
d_gene: TRBD2
j_gene: TRBJ2-2
CDR3aa: CASSIPSGGAYGELFF
CDR3nt: TGTGCCAGCAGTATTCCTAGCGGGGGGGCGTACGGGGAGCTGTTTTTT

abundance: NA
v_gene: TRBV7-3
d_gene: TRBD2
j_gene: TRBJ2-3
CDR3aa: CASSLTGGLAGGPRYTQYF
CDR3nt: TGTGCCAGCAGCTTAACGGGCGGGCTAGCGGGGGGGCCGAGGTATACGCAGTATTTT

abundance: NA
v_gene: TRBV27
d_gene: NA
j_gene: TRBJ1-1
CDR3aa: CASNTWSGMNTEAFF
CDR3nt: TGTGCCAGCAACACCTGGTCGGGAATGAACACTGAAGCTTTCTTT

abundance: NA
v_gene: TRBV7-7
d_gene: TRBD1
j_gene: TRBJ2-5
CDR3aa: CASSLASHRGETQYF
CDR3nt: TGTGCCAGCAGCTTAGCAAGCCACAGGGGAGAGACCCAGTACTTC

abundance: NA
v_gene: TRBV19
d_gene: NA
j_gene: TRBJ1-3
CDR3aa: CASSFWDFSGNTIYF
CDR3nt: TGTGCCAGTAGTTTCTGGGACTTCTCTGGAAACACCATATATTTT

abundance: NA
v_gene: TRBV9
d_gene: TRBD1
j_gene: TRBJ2-7
CDR3aa: CASSVGTGLGSYEQYF
CDR3nt: TGTGCCAGCAGCGTAGGGACAGGGCTAGGGAGCTACGAGCAGTACTTC

abundance: NA
v_gene: TRBV6-5
d_gene: NA
j_gene: TRBJ2-3
CDR3aa: CASTTGQTTDTQYF
CDR3nt: TGTGCCAGCACTACAGGGCAAACCACAGATACGCAGTATTTT

abundance: NA
v_gene: TRBV5-8
d_gene: NA
j_gene: TRBJ2-5
CDR3aa: CASSFYRVETQYF
CDR3nt: TGTGCCAGCAGCTTCTACAGGGTGGAGACCCAGTACTTC

abundance: once
v_gene: TRBV7-9
d_gene: TRBD1
j_gene: TRBJ2-3
CDR3aa: CASSSHADRGYTQYF
CDR3nt: TGTGCCAGCAGCTCCCACGCAGACAGGGGTTATACGCAGTATTTT

abundance: NA
v_gene: TRBV11-2
d_gene: NA
j_gene: TRBJ2-1
CDR3aa: CASSLVWRLEQFF
CDR3nt: TGTGCCAGCAGCTTGGTTTGGCGGCTGGAGCAGTTCTTC